These 20 T cell receptor beta chains were sequenced from one sample in a study of tumor and adjacent non-tumor tissue in lung cancer. TCRbeta libraries were built with three rounds of nested PCR, modified from ARM-PCR. TCRdb re-derived calls from the multiplex PCR reads in MiXCR, one entry per CDR3 protein. This sample has 65,000 to 90,000 distinct CDR3 sequences; nearly 70% occur once, and the top ten carry 10% to 15%. This sample's RNA came from whole unsorted tissue. Sequencing was carried out using lung tumor tissue. Receptors were obtained from a woman aged 70 to 79 with non-small cell lung cancer.

CDR3: CASNTLLDNEQFF. For the CDR3, the DNA is TGCGCCAGCAACACCCTCTTGGACAATGAGCAGTTCTTC. This sequence joins TRBV5-1 and TRBJ2-1; D gene unclear. This CDR3 comprises 13 residues. CDR1 is SGHRS and CDR2 is YFSETQ in the germline V gene. V dropped 6 bases and J dropped 5 bases, with 12 bases sitting between them.

V and J are TRBV4-1 and TRBJ2-3; D may be TRBD1 or TRBD2 (6 bases each). The CDR3 has 14 amino acids. Germline-derived CDR1 and CDR2 are MGHRA and YSYEKL. CDR3 sequence: CASSQEGGTDTQYF. CDR3 DNA sequence: TGCGCAAGTAGCCAAGAGGGGGGAACAGATACGCAGTATTTT.

For this clonotype: The junction departs from the called germline gene at one end, perhaps through a read error. V is TRBV6-2 or TRBV6-3 and J is TRBJ2-2, with 9 nucleotides matching TRBD2. CDR1 and CDR2 (germline): MNHEY, SVGEGT. The CDR3 runs to 18 residues. CDR3 region: CASSYPNRGLANTGELFF. The CDR3 DNA sequence: TGTGCTAGCAGTTACCCCAATCGGGGACTAGCAAACACCGGGGAGCTGTTTTTC.

With regard to this clonotype: The junction shows a germline mismatch at one end, possibly a read error. The V call is TRBV7-8, the J call TRBJ2-7, with a tentative D call TRBD2 (6 bases). The length of the CDR3 is 15 residues. The germline CDR1 and CDR2 sequences are SGHVS and FQNEAQ. The CDR3 is CASGFLAAEAGEQYF. DNA for the CDR3: TGTGCCAGCGGCTTCTTAGCGGCAGAGGCTGGGGAGCAGTACTTC.

Remarks on this clonotype: This may come from a read error, since a much larger clone is one base off. CDR3 in DNA: TGTGCCAGCAGCCAAGGCTCCCCGGGACTAGCGGGTTACGAGCAGTACTTC. It is translated as CASSQGSPGLAGYEQYF. The V and J genes are TRBV4-2 and TRBJ2-7, with TRBD2 matching 12 bases. Germline V CDR1 and CDR2: LGHNA, YNFKEQ. J was trimmed by 4 bases and V by 1 base; bases with no gene match: 8. This CDR3 has 17 amino acids.

This clonotype was picked up one time. V usage is TRBV9 and J usage is TRBJ1-1; D is uncertain. Germline V lookup: CDR1 SGDLS, CDR2 YYNGEE. This CDR3 is 12 amino acids long. V lost 5 bases to trimming and J lost 3 bases, with 8 bases between them. The CDR3 spells CASSMGHTEAFF. CDR3 bases: TGTGCCAGCAGTATGGGTCACACTGAAGCTTTCTTT.

In the case of this clonotype: This CDR3 is missing its conserved last phenylalanine or tryptophan, likely due to a read error. This rearrangement joins TRBV29-1 to TRBJ1-4; 7 nucleotides match TRBD1. With V trimmed by 7 bases and J by 8 bases, 10 bases remained unmatched. Germline V gives CDR1 SQVTM, CDR2 ANQGSEA. The length of the CDR3 is 13 residues. Written as DNA, the CDR3 is TGCAGCGCTAGGGAAACAGGGGTCGAAAAACTGTTTCTT. Encoded protein: CSARETGVEKLFL.

This clonotype was counted many times. A much larger clone differs from this one at a single base, so this may be a read error. The chain employs TRBV29-1 and TRBJ2-2; D gene unclear. Deletions cut 4 bases from V and 1 base from J, with 7 bases between. This CDR3 spans 13 amino acids. Germline loops: CDR1 SQVTM, CDR2 ANQGSEA. The CDR3 region has the DNA TGCAGCGTTGGTATGTTGAACACCGGGGAGCTGTTTTTT. Amino acids: CSVGMLNTGELFF.

Remarks on this clonotype: One end of the junction does not line up with germline, which may come from a read error. The chain employs TRBV18 and TRBJ2-7; no clear D. The CDR3 covers 13 residues. Germline CDR1 reads KGHSH; CDR2 reads LQKENI. The CDR3 protein is CASSPEQNYEQYF. The CDR3 DNA sequence: TGTGCCAGCTCACCAGAGCAGAACTACGAACAGTACTTC.

As to this clonotype: At one end, the junction sequence differs from germline, possibly due to a read error. This sequence joins TRBV6-5 and TRBJ1-1, with D possibly matching TRBD1 (5 bases). The CDR3 covers 17 residues. The germline CDR1 and CDR2 sequences are MNHEY and SVGAGI. The CDR3 bases are TGTGCAAGCAGTTACTCGCCATCGATAGGGGTGAACACTGAAGCTTTCTTT. Encoded protein: CASSYSPSIGVNTEAFF.

Of note for this clonotype: This may stem from a read error, because a much larger clone lies one nucleotide away. This chain uses TRBV28 with TRBJ2-1, with D perhaps TRBD2 (5 bases). The germline V gene encodes CDR1 MDHEN and CDR2 SYDVKM. The CDR3 totals 13 residues. CDR3 nucleotide sequence: TGTACCAGCAGTTTAAGAGGGCGCGATGAGCAGTTCTTC. It codes for CTSSLRGRDEQFF.

Regarding this clonotype: The conserved final phenylalanine or tryptophan is absent from the CDR3, which likely points to a read error. No DNA is shown, since the ends of the CDR3 on it are uncertain; the CDR3 is the one TCRdb lists. The chain recombines TRBV29-1 with TRBJ2-2. Both ends counted, the CDR3 spans 13 residues. Germline-derived CDR1 and CDR2 are SQVTM and ANQGSEA. The CDR3 region is CSVERVDTGELFS.

As for this clonotype: Here the CDR3 omits its conserved ending phenylalanine or tryptophan, so a read error is the likely source. V usage is TRBV12-3 or TRBV12-4 and J usage is TRBJ1-1, with D uncertain. V lost 5 bases to trimming and J lost 5 bases, with 12 bases between them. The CDR3 has 13 amino acids. The CDR3 is CASSQVKKTEAFS. Here the CDR3 DNA reads TGTGCCAGCAGTCAGGTTAAGAAGACTGAAGCTTTCTCT.

This clonotype was counted ten times or more. The chain links TRBV12-3 or TRBV12-4 to TRBJ2-6; D gene ambiguous. V lost 5 bases and J lost 1, with 9 bases in between. The CDR3 totals 15 residues. The CDR3 is CASSLGGSGANVLTF. The CDR3 DNA follows: TGTGCCAGCAGTCTGGGTGGTTCTGGGGCCAACGTCCTGACTTTC.

This clonotype was counted at least ten times. The genes are TRBV5-1 and TRBJ2-5; D gene ambiguous. Germline V gene lookup returns CDR1 SGHRS and CDR2 YFSETQ. Deletions cut 0 bases from V and 5 bases from J, with 5 bases between. The CDR3 has 12 residues. Here the CDR3 reads CASSLVYETQYF. The CDR3 region has the DNA TGCGCCAGCAGCTTGGTATATGAGACCCAGTACTTC.

This clonotype was found once. Because it lacks the conserved phenylalanine or tryptophan at the end, this CDR3 is likely a read error. The V gene is TRBV29-1, the J gene TRBJ2-2; D possibly corresponds to TRBD1 (5 bases). V dropped 7 bases and J dropped 6 bases, with 21 bases sitting between them. Germline V lookup: CDR1 SQVTM, CDR2 ANQGSEA. CDR3 length: 15 residues. The CDR3 loop is CSAQEDSLSSGELFL. The DNA of the CDR3 is TGCAGCGCTCAAGAAGACAGTCTTTCTTCCGGGGAGCTGTTTCTT.

On this clonotype itself: The junction departs from germline at one end; a sequencing error may be responsible. V gene TRBV6-1 combines with J gene TRBJ2-7, with D perhaps matching TRBD2 (5 bases). The CDR3 runs to 15 residues. Germline lookup yields CDR1 MNHNS and CDR2 SASEGT. CDR3: CASSETGGQSPEQCF. Here the CDR3 DNA reads TGTGCCAGCAGTGAAACGGGCGGGCAGTCGCCTGAGCAGTGCTTC.

In the case of this clonotype: Without the conserved terminal phenylalanine or tryptophan, this CDR3 likely stems from a read error. The chain joins TRBV6-6 to TRBJ2-3; D possibly corresponds to TRBD2 (6 bases). Germline V CDR1 and CDR2: MNHNY, SVGAGI (reference sequence). The CDR3 runs 14 residues. CDR3 sequence (DNA): TGCGCCAGCAGTCCCCGGGACTTTCCAGATACGCAGTATTTA. As protein: CASSPRDFPDTQYL.

This clonotype was found a few times. This may stem from a read error, because a much larger clone lies one nucleotide away. This sequence joins TRBV10-3 and TRBJ1-5; the D gene is possibly TRBD1 (5 bases). The CDR3 has 15 amino acids. The germline V gene has CDR1 ENHRY and CDR2 SYGVKD. The CDR3 bases are TGTGCCGTCAGTGAATTAGGGGCAGTCAATCAGCCCCAGCATTTT. Protein: CAVSELGAVNQPQHF.

This clonotype was counted ten times or more. The rearrangement joins TRBV4-2 to TRBJ1-1; D remains unclear. The CDR3 is 13 amino acids. V lost 0 bases and J 4 bases, leaving 6 bases between the germline ends. The V gene's germline CDR1 is LGHNA and CDR2 YNFKEQ. CDR3 sequence reads: CASSQDWGTEAFF. In DNA, the CDR3 is TGTGCCAGCAGCCAAGACTGGGGCACTGAAGCTTTCTTT.